This entry lists 30 T cell receptor beta chains sequenced from one sample in a study of T cells after yellow fever vaccination (dated by TCRdb to about 2019). The treatment or condition label for this specimen denotes: live attenuated yellow fever vaccine strain. Libraries were made using 5' RACE. Sequencing was carried out with an Illumina HiSeq 2500. The public reads were reanalyzed by TCRdb: fastp trimming at Q25, MiXCR alignment, in-frame beta chains only. Duplicate CDR3 protein sequences are folded into a single record with the most common DNA and genes. The table for this sample lists 610,000 or so distinct CDR3 sequences; 9% to 15% of them were counted only once. The ten largest clones add up to 15% of the sample. The source was PBMCs, collected on the day of the yellow fever booster vaccination. The receptors come from a man aged 25 to 40 who received the YFV17D yellow fever vaccine.

This clonotype was counted a few times. V usage is TRBV5-5 and J usage is TRBJ2-5; 12 bases are shared with TRBD2. The CDR3 totals 16 residues. V lost 0 bases, J lost 2 bases, and 2 bases stayed unmatched. CDR1 is SGHKS and CDR2 is YYEKEE in the germline V gene (reference sequence). The CDR3 DNA reads TGTGCCAGCAGCTTGGGGACTAGCGGGACACAAGAGACCCAGTACTTC. Translation: CASSLGTSGTQETQYF.

The sample holds a few counts of this clonotype. The chain couples TRBV7-9 to TRBJ2-1, with 9 bases matching TRBD2. The CDR3 has 16 residues. CDR1 is SEHNR and CDR2 is FQNEAQ in the germline V gene (reference sequence). V was clipped by 1 base and J by 2 bases; unmatched bases: 3. The CDR3 coding sequence is TGTGCCAGCAGCTTAGGCGGCGGGAGGGCCTACAATGAGCAGTTCTTC. Protein: CASSLGGGRAYNEQFF.

The rearrangement links TRBV5-1 to TRBJ2-1, with D uncertain. V was clipped by 7 bases and J by 9 bases, with 14 bases between them. The length of the CDR3 is 12 residues. Germline values: CDR1 SGHRS, CDR2 YFSETQ. In DNA form, the CDR3 reads TGCGCCAGCTCAATCAGAGTCACTGAGCAGTTCTTC. Protein product: CASSIRVTEQFF. Using reference TRBV5-1 and TRBJ2-1 for the parts outside the CDR3, the full variable domain is KAGVTQTPRYLIKTRGQQVTLSCSPISGHRSVSWYQQTPGQGLQFLFEYFSETQRNKGNFPGRFSGRQFSNSRSEMNVSTLELGDSALYLCASSIRVTEQFFGPGTRLTVL.

The sample holds one count of this clonotype. J is TRBJ2-1 and V is TRBV12-3 or TRBV12-4; 9 bases align to TRBD1. V gave up 1 base and J gave up 7 bases; unmatched junction bases: 8. This CDR3 spans 16 amino acids. Written as DNA, the CDR3 is TGTGCCAGCAGTTTAGGGGACAGGGTACTAGGGAATGAGCAGTTCTTC. It translates to CASSLGDRVLGNEQFF.

This rearrangement joins TRBV10-3 to TRBJ2-7; D is possibly TRBD1 (6 bases). There are 14 residues in the CDR3. The germline V and J ends were trimmed by 5 bases and 7 bases, with 18 bases remaining between them. The germline gives CDR1 ENHRY, CDR2 SYGVKD. The CDR3: CAISKQGMAREQYF. The CDR3 DNA reads TGTGCCATCAGTAAACAGGGAATGGCTCGTGAGCAGTACTTC.

There are a few counts of this clonotype. This sequence joins TRBV10-3 and TRBJ2-3, with D possibly matching TRBD2 (6 bases). The germline V and J ends were trimmed by 10 bases and 10 bases, with 27 bases remaining between them. This CDR3 contains 15 residues. The germline gives CDR1 ENHRY, CDR2 SYGVKD. The CDR3 DNA follows: TGTGCCACCTCGGAGGGGTCCACCGGCCGGGATCCGCAGTATTTT. Protein product: CATSEGSTGRDPQYF.

This clonotype was counted a few times. V usage is TRBV5-4 and J usage is TRBJ1-2; 9 bases are shared with TRBD1. Looked up from germline, CDR1 is SGHNT and CDR2 is YYREEE (reference sequence). Germline trimming cut 3 bases from V and 2 bases from J; bases unmatched to any gene: 8. This CDR3 has 16 residues. The CDR3 coding sequence is TGTGCCAGCAGCTCAATTACAGGGGGCAGGAACTATGGCTACACCTTC. Translating gives CASSSITGGRNYGYTF.

DNA for the CDR3: TGCAGTGCTAGATTAGCAGGGGATGTCGAGCAGTACTTC. It translates to CSARLAGDVEQYF. The rearrangement links TRBV20-1 to TRBJ2-7; perhaps TRBD1 as D (6 bases). In germline, CDR1 is DFQATT, CDR2 SNEGSKA (reference sequence). The CDR3 is 13 residues long. The V end was cut by 2 bases, the J end by 6 bases, with 14 bases between.

This clonotype was counted only a few times. CDR3 amino acids: CASSPGQGGNTGELFF. The CDR3 region has the DNA TGTGCCAGCAGCCCCGGACAGGGTGGTAACACCGGGGAGCTGTTTTTT. The V call is TRBV11-2, the J call TRBJ2-2; 8 nucleotides match TRBD1. The V and J ends lost 5 bases and 2 bases, in that order; junction bases with no gene match: 7. Germline values: CDR1 SGHAT, CDR2 FQNNGV. This CDR3 region has 16 residues.

This clonotype was observed a few times. Its ends do not fully match the called genes, so a read error is possible. The CDR3 DNA is TGCTGTGCTAGGAACGGACTAACCCCAGTCACAGATACGCAGTATTTT. Residues: CCARNGLTPVTDTQYF. The chain recombines TRBV20-1 with TRBJ2-3; D might be TRBD2 (6 bases). CDR1 is DFQATT, CDR2 SNEGSKA, per germline (reference sequence). This CDR3 spans 16 amino acids.

As regards this clonotype: At one end, the junction sequence differs from germline, possibly due to a read error. The chain uses TRBV7-2 and TRBJ2-7; 12 bases are a match to TRBD2. This CDR3 comprises 15 residues. Germline V gene data show CDR1 as SGHTA and CDR2 as FQGNSA. The CDR3, as DNA: TGTGCCAGCTGCTTGACTAGCGGGAGTTCGTACGAGCAGTACTTC. This translates into CASCLTSGSSYEQYF. The full variable domain, completed using reference TRBV7-2 and TRBJ2-7, is GAGVSQSPSNKVTEKGKDVELRCDPISGHTALYWYRQSLGQGLEFLIYFQGNSAPDKSGLPSDRFSAERTGGSVSTLTIQRTQQEDSAVYLCASCLTSGSSYEQYFGPGTRLTVT.

This clonotype was observed a handful of times. J is TRBJ2-2 and V is TRBV20-1; 9 nucleotides agree with TRBD2. The germline V gene has CDR1 DFQATT and CDR2 SNEGSKA (reference sequence). The CDR3 has 15 amino acids. J was trimmed by 7 bases and V by 6 bases; bases with no gene match: 12. The CDR3 loop is CSARMAGGGVGELFF. The CDR3 nucleotides read TGCAGTGCAAGGATGGCGGGGGGGGGTGTCGGGGAGCTGTTTTTT.

This clonotype was recorded many times. V is TRBV12-3 or TRBV12-4 and J is TRBJ2-3; weak D call: TRBD1 (5 bases). The CDR3 is 14 residues long. Trimming took off 4 bases at V and 1 base at J, with 9 bases between the two ends. The CDR3 DNA sequence: TGTGCCAGCAGTTCAGGGTGGGGCACAGATACGCAGTATTTT. Amino acids: CASSSGWGTDTQYF.

The sample holds a few counts of this clonotype. The V call is TRBV7-3, the J call TRBJ2-7; D remains ambiguous. The CDR3 contains 11 residues. Germline values: CDR1 SGHTA, CDR2 FQGTGA. The V end was cut by 5 bases, the J end by 6 bases, with 8 bases between. Here the CDR3 reads CASSPRVEQYF. The CDR3 nucleotides are TGTGCCAGCAGCCCTCGGGTCGAGCAGTACTTC.

This chain uses TRBV29-1 with TRBJ2-7; the D is unclear. CDR1 and CDR2 from the germline V gene are SQVTM and ANQGSEA. V was pared by 4 bases and J by 3 bases, with 10 bases between. The CDR3 is 12 amino acids. CDR3 region: CSVAFSGYEQYF. DNA of the CDR3: TGCAGCGTTGCGTTTTCAGGCTACGAGCAGTACTTC.

In its sample, this clonotype was seen a few times. The chain couples TRBV7-9 to TRBJ2-4; TRBD2 agrees at 14 bases. V trimming: 5 bases; J trimming: 4 bases; junction bases outside the gene matches: 7. The CDR3 length is 17 residues. Germline lookup yields CDR1 SEHNR and CDR2 FQNEAQ (reference sequence). Written as DNA, the CDR3 is TGTGCCAGCAGCCCGGGGACTAGCGGGAGACAAAAAAACATTCAGTACTTC. Protein: CASSPGTSGRQKNIQYF.

This clonotype occurred a few times. The chain uses TRBV6-1 and TRBJ1-1; 9 bases are a match to TRBD1. Germline V CDR1 and CDR2: MNHNS, SASEGT. J lost 0 bases, V lost 6 bases, and 8 bases had no gene match. This CDR3 contains 16 residues. The CDR3 here is CASRNRGQGLNTEAFF. Written as DNA, the CDR3 is TGTGCCAGCAGGAATAGGGGACAGGGACTGAACACTGAAGCTTTCTTT.

This clonotype has only a few counts. J is TRBJ2-5 and V is TRBV5-1; 12 bases are shared with TRBD2. The germline V gene encodes CDR1 SGHRS and CDR2 YFSETQ. The CDR3 runs to 16 residues. J was trimmed by 3 bases and V by 3 bases; bases with no gene match: 6. CDR3 amino acids: CASSWRTSGTEETQYF. CDR3 in DNA: TGCGCCAGCAGCTGGCGGACTAGCGGGACCGAAGAGACCCAGTACTTC. The entire variable domain, with the rest obtained from reference TRBV5-1 and TRBJ2-5, is as follows: KAGVTQTPRYLIKTRGQQVTLSCSPISGHRSVSWYQQTPGQGLQFLFEYFSETQRNKGNFPGRFSGRQFSNSRSEMNVSTLELGDSALYLCASSWRTSGTEETQYFGPGTRLLVL.

The CDR3 bases are TGTGCCAGCAGCTTAGGACTCGGACTCGAGCAGTACTTC. Translation: CASSLGLGLEQYF. V and J are TRBV7-2 and TRBJ2-7; perhaps TRBD2 as D (5 bases). V gave up 1 base and J gave up 6 bases, with 10 bases separating them. CDR1 and CDR2 from the germline V gene are SGHTA and FQGNSA. CDR3 size: 13 residues. The whole variable domain, filled in from reference TRBV7-2 and TRBJ2-7, reads GAGVSQSPSNKVTEKGKDVELRCDPISGHTALYWYRQSLGQGLEFLIYFQGNSAPDKSGLPSDRFSAERTGGSVSTLTIQRTQQEDSAVYLCASSLGLGLEQYFGPGTRLTVT.

The chain joins TRBV20-1 to TRBJ2-3; D uncertain. CDR1 is DFQATT, CDR2 SNEGSKA, per germline (reference sequence). The CDR3 covers 13 residues. Trimming shortened V by 3 bases and J by 2 bases, and 9 bases separated the two germline ends. CDR3 amino acids: CSASGPPTDTQYF. CDR3 in DNA: TGCAGTGCTAGCGGTCCACCCACAGATACGCAGTATTTT.

This clonotype was detected only a few times. This chain links TRBV19 with TRBJ1-1; maybe TRBD1 (6 bases). Germline CDR1 reads LNHDA; CDR2 reads SQIVND (reference sequence). Deletions cut 4 bases from V and 4 bases from J, with 10 bases between. The CDR3 totals 13 residues. CDR3: CASSNRVGTEAFF. CDR3 sequence (DNA): TGTGCCAGTAGTAACAGGGTTGGCACTGAAGCTTTCTTT.

Only a few counts were recorded for this clonotype. DNA for the CDR3: TGTGCCAGCAGCGTAGAGGCAGGCTACTTAGAGACCCAGTACTTC. It yields the protein CASSVEAGYLETQYF. The genes are TRBV9 and TRBJ2-5; no firm D call. The CDR3 runs to 15 residues. Germline V gives CDR1 SGDLS, CDR2 YYNGEE. The germline V and J ends were trimmed by 0 bases and 4 bases, with 13 bases remaining between them.

The sample holds a few counts of this clonotype. J is TRBJ2-4 and V is TRBV21-1. TRBV21-1 counts as a pseudogene. The CDR3 runs to 13 residues. The DNA for the CDR3 is TGTGCCAGCAGGTCCATCCCAAGAAACATTCAGTACTTC. It is translated as CASRSIPRNIQYF.

V and J are TRBV7-9 and TRBJ1-2, with 10 bases lining up with TRBD1. CDR3 size: 13 residues. V trimming: 5 bases; J trimming: 6 bases; junction bases outside the gene matches: 3. Germline assignment: CDR1 SEHNR and CDR2 FQNEAQ (reference sequence). The CDR3 DNA reads as TGTGCCAGCAGCAGGGACAGGGGCGATGGCTACACCTTC. Translated, it gives CASSRDRGDGYTF.

This clonotype was observed a handful of times. The J gene is TRBJ2-6, the V gene TRBV6-2 or TRBV6-3; possibly TRBD1 for D (5 bases). Trimming took off 4 bases at V and 0 bases at J, with 16 bases between the two ends. Looked up from germline, CDR1 is MNHEY and CDR2 is SVGEGT. CDR3 size: 18 residues. The chain's CDR3 is CASSSIGRTRSGANVLTF. Here the CDR3 DNA reads TGTGCCAGCAGTTCTATTGGCAGGACACGCTCTGGGGCCAACGTCCTGACTTTC.

With regard to this clonotype: A junction boundary mismatches the germline segment, possibly from a read error. The chain couples TRBV12-3 or TRBV12-4 to TRBJ2-5; 10 nucleotides align to TRBD2. The CDR3 totals 13 residues. CDR3 nucleotide sequence: TGTGCCAGCAGTCTAGCGGGAGAAAGGACCCAGTACTTC. It encodes CASSLAGERTQYF.

V is TRBV6-2 or TRBV6-3 and J is TRBJ2-1; the match to TRBD2 covers 11 bases. V lost 6 bases to trimming and J lost 8 bases; unmatched junction nucleotides: 12. The CDR3 length is 16 residues. Germline-derived CDR1 and CDR2 are MNHEY and SVGEGT. The CDR3 loop is CASSFTGTSGSHEQFF. The CDR3 region has the DNA TGTGCCAGCAGCTTTACAGGTACTAGCGGGAGCCATGAGCAGTTCTTC.

The chain joins TRBV12-3 or TRBV12-4 to TRBJ2-2, with D possibly matching TRBD1 (5 bases). Deletions cut 3 bases from V and 7 bases from J, with 18 bases between. CDR3 length: 16 residues. The CDR3 nucleotides are TGTGCCAGCAGTTTCCCAGCCAAACAGGTTCACGGGGAGCTGTTTTTT. Encoded protein: CASSFPAKQVHGELFF.

The chain links TRBV12-3 or TRBV12-4 to TRBJ2-5; the D gene could be TRBD1 or TRBD2 (6 bases each). The V end lost 3 bases, the J end lost 4 bases, and 12 bases lay between the germline ends. This CDR3 has 14 amino acids. The CDR3 bases are TGTGCCAGCAGTTTGCGAGGGGGGCCAGAGACCCAGTACTTC. This encodes CASSLRGGPETQYF.

The J gene is TRBJ1-6, the V gene TRBV7-2; no reliable D call. The germline V gene has CDR1 SGHTA and CDR2 FQGNSA. V lost 5 bases, J lost 4 bases, and 15 bases lay in between. The CDR3 contains 16 residues. This chain's CDR3 is CASSIRRTMYNSPLHF. CDR3 bases: TGTGCCAGCAGCATTAGACGCACTATGTATAATTCACCCCTCCACTTT.